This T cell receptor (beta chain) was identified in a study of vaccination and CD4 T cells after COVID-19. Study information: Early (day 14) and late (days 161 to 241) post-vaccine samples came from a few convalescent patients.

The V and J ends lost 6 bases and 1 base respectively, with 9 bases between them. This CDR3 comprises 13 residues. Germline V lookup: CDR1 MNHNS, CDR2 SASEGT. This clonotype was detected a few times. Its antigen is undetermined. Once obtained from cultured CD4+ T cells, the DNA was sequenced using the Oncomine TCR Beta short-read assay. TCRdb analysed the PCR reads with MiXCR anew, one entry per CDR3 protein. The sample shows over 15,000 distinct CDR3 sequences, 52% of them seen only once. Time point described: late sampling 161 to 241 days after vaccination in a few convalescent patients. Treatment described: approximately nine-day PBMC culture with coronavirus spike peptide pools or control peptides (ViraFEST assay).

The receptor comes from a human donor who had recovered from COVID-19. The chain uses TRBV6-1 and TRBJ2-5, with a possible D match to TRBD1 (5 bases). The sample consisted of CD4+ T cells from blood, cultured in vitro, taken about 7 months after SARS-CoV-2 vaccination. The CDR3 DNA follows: TGTGCCAGCAGGAAGACAGTCCAAGAGACCCAGTACTTC. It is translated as CASRKTVQETQYF.